The clone carrying this TCR beta chain was seen a handful of times. What it recognizes is unknown. V lost 6 bases to trimming and J lost 3 bases, with 11 bases between them. This CDR3 is built from 13 residues. TCR alpha and TCR beta cDNA libraries carrying sample barcodes and UMIs were produced by 5'RACE using constant-segment primers. MiXCR was run by TCRdb on the 5' RACE reads, yielding one entry per CDR3 protein. The sample lists roughly 580,000 distinct CDR3 sequences; 15% to 20% were seen once. The sample comes from a study of T-cell memory formation after mild COVID-19. Study observations and caveats: Clones shrinking from day 15 to 85 showed even CD4/CD8 mixes; later expanders tilted CD4+. Among CD4+ contracting clones, most were CM and EM, and CD8+ ones EMRA.

The clonotype was recovered from an adult woman who had mild COVID-19 (a few samples of this study predate the infection). Cell type and time point are not known. The specimen sequenced was PBMCs or a T cell subset sorted from them (not recorded which). The chain uses TRBV12-3 or TRBV12-4 and TRBJ1-1, with D perhaps matching TRBD1 (6 bases). The CDR3 coding sequence is TGTGCCAGCAGCTACAGGGACTACACTGAAGCTTTCTTT. It codes for CASSYRDYTEAFF.